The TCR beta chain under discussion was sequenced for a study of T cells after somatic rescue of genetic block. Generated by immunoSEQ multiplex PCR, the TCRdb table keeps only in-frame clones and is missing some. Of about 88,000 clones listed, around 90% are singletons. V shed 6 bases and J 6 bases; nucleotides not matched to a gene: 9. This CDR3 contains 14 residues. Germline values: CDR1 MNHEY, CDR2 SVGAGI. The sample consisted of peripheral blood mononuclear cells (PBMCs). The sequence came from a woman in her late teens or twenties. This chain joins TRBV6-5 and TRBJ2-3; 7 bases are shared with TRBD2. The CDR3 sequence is CASRLAAGGDTQYF. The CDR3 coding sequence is TGTGCCAGCAGATTAGCTGCCGGGGGGGATACGCAGTATTTT.